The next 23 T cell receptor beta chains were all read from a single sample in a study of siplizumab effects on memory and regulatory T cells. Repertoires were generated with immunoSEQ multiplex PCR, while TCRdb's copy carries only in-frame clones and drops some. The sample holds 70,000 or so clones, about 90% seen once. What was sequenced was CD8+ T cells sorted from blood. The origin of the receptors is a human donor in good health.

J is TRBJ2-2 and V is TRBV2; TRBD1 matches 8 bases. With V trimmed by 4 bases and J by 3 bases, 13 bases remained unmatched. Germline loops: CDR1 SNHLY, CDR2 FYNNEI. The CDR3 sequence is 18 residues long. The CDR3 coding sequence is TGTGCCAGCAGTGTTAGTGTGAGAGGACAGGGCGACACCGGGGAGCTGTTTTTT. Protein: CASSVSVRGQGDTGELFF.

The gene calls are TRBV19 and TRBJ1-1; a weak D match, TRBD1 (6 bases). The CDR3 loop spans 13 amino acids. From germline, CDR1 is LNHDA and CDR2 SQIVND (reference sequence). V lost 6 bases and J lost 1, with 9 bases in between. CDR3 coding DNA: TGTGCCAGTAGAACACAGGGGAACACTGAAGCTTTCTTT. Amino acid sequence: CASRTQGNTEAFF.

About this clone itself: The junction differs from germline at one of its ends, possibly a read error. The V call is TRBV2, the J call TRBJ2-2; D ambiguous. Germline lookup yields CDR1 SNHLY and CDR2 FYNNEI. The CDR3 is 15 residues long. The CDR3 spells CASREGGYNTGELFF. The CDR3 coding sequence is TGTGCCAGCAGGGAAGGCGGCTATAACACCGGGGAGCTGTTTTTT.

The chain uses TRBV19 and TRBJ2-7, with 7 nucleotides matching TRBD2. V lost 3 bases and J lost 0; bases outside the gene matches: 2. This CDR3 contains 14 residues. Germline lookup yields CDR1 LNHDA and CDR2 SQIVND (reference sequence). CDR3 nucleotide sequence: TGTGCCAGTAGTATCGGGACTACCTCCTACGAGCAGTACTTC. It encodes CASSIGTTSYEQYF.

The CDR3 loop reads CATSRGRTGETNQPQHF. Here the CDR3 DNA reads TGTGCCACCAGCAGAGGCCGGACAGGGGAGACGAATCAGCCCCAGCATTTT. V and J are TRBV15 and TRBJ1-5, with 9 bases lining up with TRBD1. The V segment lost 1 base and the J segment 4 bases; nucleotides outside the gene matches: 8. Germline V gene lookup returns CDR1 LNHNV and CDR2 YYDKDF (reference sequence). The CDR3 has 17 amino acids.

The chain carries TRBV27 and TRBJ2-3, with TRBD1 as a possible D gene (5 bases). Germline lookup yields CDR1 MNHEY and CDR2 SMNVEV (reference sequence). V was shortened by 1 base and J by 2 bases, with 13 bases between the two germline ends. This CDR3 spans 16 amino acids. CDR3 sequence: CASSLWGSKATDTQYF. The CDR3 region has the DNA TGTGCCAGCAGTTTATGGGGCAGTAAAGCCACAGATACGCAGTATTTT.

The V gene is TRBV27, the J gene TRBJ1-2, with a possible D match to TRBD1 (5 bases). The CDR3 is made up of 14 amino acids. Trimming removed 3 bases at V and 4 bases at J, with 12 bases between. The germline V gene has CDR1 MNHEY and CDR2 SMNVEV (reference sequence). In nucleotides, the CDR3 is TGTGCCAGCAGTTTCCTGGGGACGGCCTATGGCTACACCTTC. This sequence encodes CASSFLGTAYGYTF.

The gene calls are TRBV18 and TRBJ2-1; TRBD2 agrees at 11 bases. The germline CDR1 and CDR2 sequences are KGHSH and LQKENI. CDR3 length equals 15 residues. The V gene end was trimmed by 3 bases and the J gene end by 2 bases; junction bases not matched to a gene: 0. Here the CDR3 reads CASSPTSGTYNEQFF. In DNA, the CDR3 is TGTGCCAGCTCACCGACTAGCGGGACCTACAATGAGCAGTTCTTC.

The CDR3 region is CSVVSDRGYEQYF. Written as DNA, the CDR3 is TGCAGCGTTGTGTCGGACAGGGGCTACGAGCAGTACTTC. This chain joins TRBV29-1 and TRBJ2-7; 9 positions match TRBD1. This CDR3 spans 13 amino acids. Unmatched junction bases numbered 4, after V lost 4 bases and J lost 3 bases. Looked up from germline, CDR1 is SQVTM and CDR2 is ANQGSEA.

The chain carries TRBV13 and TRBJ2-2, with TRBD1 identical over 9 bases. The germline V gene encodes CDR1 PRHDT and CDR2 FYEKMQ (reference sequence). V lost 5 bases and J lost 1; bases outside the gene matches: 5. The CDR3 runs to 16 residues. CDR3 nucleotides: TGTGCCAGCAGCAATTCGGGACAGGGGAACACCGGGGAGCTGTTTTTT. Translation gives CASSNSGQGNTGELFF.

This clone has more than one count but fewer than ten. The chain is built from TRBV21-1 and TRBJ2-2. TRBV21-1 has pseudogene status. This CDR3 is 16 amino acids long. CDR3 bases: TGTGCCAGCAGCAAAGCGAGAGGGGGGCCTACCGGGGAGCTGTTTTTT. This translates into CASSKARGGPTGELFF.

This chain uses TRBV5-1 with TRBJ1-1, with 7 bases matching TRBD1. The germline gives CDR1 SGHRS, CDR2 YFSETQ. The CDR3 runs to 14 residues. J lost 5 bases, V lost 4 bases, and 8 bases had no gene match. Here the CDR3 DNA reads TGCGCCAGCAGCCCGAACAGGGGAAGGACTGAAGCTTTCTTT. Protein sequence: CASSPNRGRTEAFF.

The CDR3 DNA reads TGTGCCAGCAGCGCCGGACAGAGCTACGAGCAGTACTTC. It yields the protein CASSAGQSYEQYF. J is TRBJ2-7 and V is TRBV7-2, with D maybe TRBD1 (6 bases). The germline V and J ends were trimmed by 5 bases and 3 bases, with 11 bases remaining between them. CDR3 length: 13 amino acids. The germline V gene has CDR1 SGHTA and CDR2 FQGNSA.

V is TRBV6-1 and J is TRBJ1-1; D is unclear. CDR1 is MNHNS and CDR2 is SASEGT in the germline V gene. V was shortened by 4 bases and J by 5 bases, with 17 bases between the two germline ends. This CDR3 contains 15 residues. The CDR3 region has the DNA TGTGCCAGCAGTGGGTGGGCAGGCGAGAGGACTGAAGCTTTCTTT. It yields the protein CASSGWAGERTEAFF.

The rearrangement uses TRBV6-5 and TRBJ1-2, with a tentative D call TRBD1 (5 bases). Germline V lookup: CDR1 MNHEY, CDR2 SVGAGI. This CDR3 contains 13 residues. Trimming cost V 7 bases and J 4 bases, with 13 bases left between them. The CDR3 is CASNQGDGYGYTF. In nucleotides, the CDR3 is TGTGCCAGCAACCAAGGGGATGGCTATGGCTACACCTTC.

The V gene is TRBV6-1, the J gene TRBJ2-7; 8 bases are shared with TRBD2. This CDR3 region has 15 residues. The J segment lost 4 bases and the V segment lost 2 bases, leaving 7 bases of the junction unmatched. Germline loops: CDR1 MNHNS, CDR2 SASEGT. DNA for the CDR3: TGTGCCAGCAGTGAATTTCCAGCGGGAGTTTACGAGCAGTACTTC. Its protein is CASSEFPAGVYEQYF.

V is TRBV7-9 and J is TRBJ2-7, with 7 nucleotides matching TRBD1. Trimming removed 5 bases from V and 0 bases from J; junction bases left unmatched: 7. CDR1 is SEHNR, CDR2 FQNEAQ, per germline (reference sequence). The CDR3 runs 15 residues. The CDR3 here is CASSPGRQGSYEQYF. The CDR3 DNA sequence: TGTGCCAGCAGCCCCGGTAGACAGGGCTCCTACGAGCAGTACTTC.

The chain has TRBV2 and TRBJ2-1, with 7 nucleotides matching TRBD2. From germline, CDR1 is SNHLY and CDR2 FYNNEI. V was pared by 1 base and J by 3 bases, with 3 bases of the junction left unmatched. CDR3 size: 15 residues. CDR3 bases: TGTGCCAGCAGTGAAGTCTGGGGGGGCTACAATGAGCAGTTCTTC. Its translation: CASSEVWGGYNEQFF.

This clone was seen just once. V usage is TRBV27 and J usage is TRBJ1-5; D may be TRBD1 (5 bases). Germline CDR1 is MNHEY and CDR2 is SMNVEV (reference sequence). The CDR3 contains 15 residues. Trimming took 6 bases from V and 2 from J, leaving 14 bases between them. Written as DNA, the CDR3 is TGTGCCAGCAGGGGGGGGTCTGTCGGCAATCAGCCCCAGCATTTT. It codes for CASRGGSVGNQPQHF.

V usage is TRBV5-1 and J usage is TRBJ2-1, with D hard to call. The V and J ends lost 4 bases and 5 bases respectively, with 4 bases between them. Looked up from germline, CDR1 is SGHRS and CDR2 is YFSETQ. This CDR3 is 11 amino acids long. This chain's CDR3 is CASSPNNEQFF. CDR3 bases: TGCGCCAGCAGCCCAAACAATGAGCAGTTCTTC. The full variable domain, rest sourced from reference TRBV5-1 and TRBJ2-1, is KAGVTQTPRYLIKTRGQQVTLSCSPISGHRSVSWYQQTPGQGLQFLFEYFSETQRNKGNFPGRFSGRQFSNSRSEMNVSTLELGDSALYLCASSPNNEQFFGPGTRLTVL.

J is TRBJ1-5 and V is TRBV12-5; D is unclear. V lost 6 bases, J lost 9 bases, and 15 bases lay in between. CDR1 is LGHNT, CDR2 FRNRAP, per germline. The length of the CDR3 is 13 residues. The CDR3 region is CASGPDGSTPQHF. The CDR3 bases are TGTGCTAGTGGCCCTGACGGCTCCACGCCCCAGCATTTT.

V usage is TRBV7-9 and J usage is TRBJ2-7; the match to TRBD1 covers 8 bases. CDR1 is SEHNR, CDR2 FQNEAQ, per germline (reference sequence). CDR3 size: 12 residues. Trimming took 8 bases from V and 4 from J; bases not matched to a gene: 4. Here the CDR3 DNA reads TGTGCCAGCGCAGGGGGCCAATACGAGCAGTACTTC. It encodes CASAGGQYEQYF.

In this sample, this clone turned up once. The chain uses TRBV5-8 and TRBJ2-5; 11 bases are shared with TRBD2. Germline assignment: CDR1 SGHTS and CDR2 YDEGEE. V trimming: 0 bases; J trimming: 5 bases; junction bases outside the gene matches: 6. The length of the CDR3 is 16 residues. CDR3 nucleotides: TGTGCCAGCAGCTTGGTGGGGACTAGCGGTCGGGAGACCCAGTACTTC. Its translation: CASSLVGTSGRETQYF. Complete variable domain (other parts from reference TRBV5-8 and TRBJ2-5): EAGVTQSPTHLIKTRGQQATLRCSPISGHTSVYWYQQALGLGLQFLLWYDEGEERNRGNFPPRFSGRQFPNYSSELNVNALELEDSALYLCASSLVGTSGRETQYFGPGTRLLVL.